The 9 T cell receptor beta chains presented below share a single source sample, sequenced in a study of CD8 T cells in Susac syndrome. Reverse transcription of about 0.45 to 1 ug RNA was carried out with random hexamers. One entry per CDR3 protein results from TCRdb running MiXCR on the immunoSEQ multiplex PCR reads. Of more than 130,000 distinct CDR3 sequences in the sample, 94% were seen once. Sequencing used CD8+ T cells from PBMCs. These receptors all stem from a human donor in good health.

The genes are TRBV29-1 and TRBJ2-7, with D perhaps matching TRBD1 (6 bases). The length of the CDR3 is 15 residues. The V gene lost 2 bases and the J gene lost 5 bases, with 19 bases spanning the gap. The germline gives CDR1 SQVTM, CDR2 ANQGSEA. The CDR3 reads CSVETGQKEVDEQYF. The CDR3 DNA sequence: TGCAGCGTTGAAACTGGACAGAAGGAAGTGGACGAGCAGTACTTC.

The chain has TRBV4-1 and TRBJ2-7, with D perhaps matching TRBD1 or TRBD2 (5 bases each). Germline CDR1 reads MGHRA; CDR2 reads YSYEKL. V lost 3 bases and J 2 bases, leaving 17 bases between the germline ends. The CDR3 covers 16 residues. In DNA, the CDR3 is TGCGCCAGCAGCCAGTCCCCCTCAGGGACCACCTACGAGCAGTACTTC. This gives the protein CASSQSPSGTTYEQYF.

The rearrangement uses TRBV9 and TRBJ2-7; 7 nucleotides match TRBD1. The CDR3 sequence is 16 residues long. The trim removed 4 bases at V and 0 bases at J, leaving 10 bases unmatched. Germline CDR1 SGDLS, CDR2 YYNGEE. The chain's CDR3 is CASSPGLQGSSYEQYF. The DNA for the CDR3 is TGTGCCAGCAGCCCAGGCCTACAGGGGAGCTCCTACGAGCAGTACTTC. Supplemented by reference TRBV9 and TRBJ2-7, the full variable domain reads DSGVTQTPKHLITATGQRVTLRCSPRSGDLSVYWYQQSLDQGLQFLIQYYNGEERAKGNILERFSAQQFPDLHSELNLSSLELGDSALYFCASSPGLQGSSYEQYFGPGTRLTVT.

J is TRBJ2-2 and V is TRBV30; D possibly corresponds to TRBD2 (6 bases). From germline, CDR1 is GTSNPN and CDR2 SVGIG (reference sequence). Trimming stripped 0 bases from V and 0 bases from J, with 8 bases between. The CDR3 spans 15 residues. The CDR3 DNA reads TGTGCCTGGAGTGTCGGGACTTCGAACACCGGGGAGCTGTTTTTT. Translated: CAWSVGTSNTGELFF. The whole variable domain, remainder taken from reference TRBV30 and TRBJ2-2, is SQTIHQWPATLVQPVGSPLSLECTVEGTSNPNLYWYRQAAGRGLQLLFYSVGIGQISSEVPQNLSASRPQDRQFILSSKKLLLSDSGFYLCAWSVGTSNTGELFFGEGSRLTVL.

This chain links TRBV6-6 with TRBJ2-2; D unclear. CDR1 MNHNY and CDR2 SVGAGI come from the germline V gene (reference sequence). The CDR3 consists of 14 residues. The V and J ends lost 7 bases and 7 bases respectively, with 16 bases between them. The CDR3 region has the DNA TGTGCCAGCACCCATCTCCCTTTTAGCGGGGAGCTGTTTTTT. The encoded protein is CASTHLPFSGELFF.

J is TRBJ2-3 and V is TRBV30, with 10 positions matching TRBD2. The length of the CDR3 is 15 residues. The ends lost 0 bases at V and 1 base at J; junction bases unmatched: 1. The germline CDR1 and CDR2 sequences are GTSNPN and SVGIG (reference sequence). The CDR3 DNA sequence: TGTGCCTGGAGTGTGCTAGCGGGAGGCACAGATACGCAGTATTTT. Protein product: CAWSVLAGGTDTQYF. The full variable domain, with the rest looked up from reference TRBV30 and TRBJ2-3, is SQTIHQWPATLVQPVGSPLSLECTVEGTSNPNLYWYRQAAGRGLQLLFYSVGIGQISSEVPQNLSASRPQDRQFILSSKKLLLSDSGFYLCAWSVLAGGTDTQYFGPGTRLTVL.

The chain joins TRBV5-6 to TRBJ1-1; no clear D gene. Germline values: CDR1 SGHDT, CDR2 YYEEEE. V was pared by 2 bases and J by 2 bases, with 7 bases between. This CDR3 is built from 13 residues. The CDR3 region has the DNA TGTGCCAGCAGCTTAAAGGGAAACACTGAAGCTTTCTTT. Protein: CASSLKGNTEAFF.

CDR3: CASSLGSQGASEQYF. DNA of the CDR3: TGTGCCAGCAGCTTAGGTTCTCAGGGGGCGTCCGAGCAGTACTTC. The chain links TRBV7-2 to TRBJ2-7; 8 bases align to TRBD1. There are 15 residues in the CDR3. With V trimmed by 1 base and J by 6 bases, 8 bases remained unmatched. Germline values: CDR1 SGHTA, CDR2 FQGNSA.

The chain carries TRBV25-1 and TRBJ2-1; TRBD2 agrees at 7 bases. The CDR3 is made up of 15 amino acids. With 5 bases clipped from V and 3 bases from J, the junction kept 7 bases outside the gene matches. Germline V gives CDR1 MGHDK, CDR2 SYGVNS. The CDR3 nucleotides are TGTGCCAGCAGTAGGAGCGGGAATGACTACAATGAGCAGTTCTTC. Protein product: CASSRSGNDYNEQFF. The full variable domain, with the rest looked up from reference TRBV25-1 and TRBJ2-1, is EADIYQTPRYLVIGTGKKITLECSQTMGHDKMYWYQQDPGMELHLIHYSYGVNSTEKGDLSSESTVSRIRTEHFPLTLESARPSHTSQYLCASSRSGNDYNEQFFGPGTRLTVL.